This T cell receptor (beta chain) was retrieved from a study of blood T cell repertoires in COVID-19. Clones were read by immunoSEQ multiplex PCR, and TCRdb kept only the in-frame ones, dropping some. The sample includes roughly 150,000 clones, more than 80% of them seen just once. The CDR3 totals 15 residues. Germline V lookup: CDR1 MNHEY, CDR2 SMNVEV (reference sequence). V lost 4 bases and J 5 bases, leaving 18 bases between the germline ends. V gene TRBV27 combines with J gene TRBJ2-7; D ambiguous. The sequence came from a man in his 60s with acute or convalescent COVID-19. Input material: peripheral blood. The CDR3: CASSSPGSPLNEQYF. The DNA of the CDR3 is TGTGCCAGCAGTTCCCCCGGGTCCCCCCTTAACGAGCAGTACTTC.